Reported below is one TCR beta chain. Antigen unknown. A sample-barcoded 5' primer and a J-beta primer mix were used in a second PCR of roughly 7 to 12 cycles. TCRdb redid the calling of the 5' RACE reads with MiXCR, one entry per CDR3 protein. The repertoire holds hundreds of thousands of distinct CDR3 sequences, with under 55% as singletons. This CDR3 is built from 16 residues. Germline values: CDR1 SGHTA, CDR2 FQGNSA. Trimming stripped 5 bases from V and 3 bases from J, with 17 bases between. The data were taken from a study of blood T cells in healthy people across ages. Study-level findings and limits: Age brought a roughly linear fall in TCR beta diversity measured per million T cells.

The extraction recovered at least 5.5 micrograms of total RNA per sample. Sequenced sample: blood. This chain links TRBV7-2 with TRBJ2-1; D is possibly TRBD2 (5 bases). The origin of this receptor is a man aged 60-69 years in good health. In DNA form, the CDR3 reads TGTGCCAGCAGCAAACGCCCAGCGGTGAACTACAATGAGCAGTTCTTC. Translating gives CASSKRPAVNYNEQFF.